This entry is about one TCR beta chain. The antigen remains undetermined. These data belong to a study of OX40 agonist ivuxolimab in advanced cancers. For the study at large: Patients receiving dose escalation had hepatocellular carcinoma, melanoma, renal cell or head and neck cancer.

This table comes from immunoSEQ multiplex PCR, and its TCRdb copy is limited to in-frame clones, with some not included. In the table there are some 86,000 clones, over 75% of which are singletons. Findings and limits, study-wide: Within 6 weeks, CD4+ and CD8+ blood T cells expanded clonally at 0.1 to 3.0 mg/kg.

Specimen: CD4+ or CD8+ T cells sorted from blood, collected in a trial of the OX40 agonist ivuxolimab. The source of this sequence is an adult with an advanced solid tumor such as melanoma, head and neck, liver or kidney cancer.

The CDR3 DNA reads TGTGCCAGCAGTTACTCATCCTGGGACAGGGGTAATGAGCAGTTCTTC. Translated, it gives CASSYSSWDRGNEQFF. The V and J genes are TRBV6-5 and TRBJ2-1; the match to TRBD1 covers 10 bases. Germline V gives CDR1 MNHEY, CDR2 SVGAGI. The length of the CDR3 is 16 residues. Trimming removed 0 bases from V and 7 bases from J; junction bases left unmatched: 6.